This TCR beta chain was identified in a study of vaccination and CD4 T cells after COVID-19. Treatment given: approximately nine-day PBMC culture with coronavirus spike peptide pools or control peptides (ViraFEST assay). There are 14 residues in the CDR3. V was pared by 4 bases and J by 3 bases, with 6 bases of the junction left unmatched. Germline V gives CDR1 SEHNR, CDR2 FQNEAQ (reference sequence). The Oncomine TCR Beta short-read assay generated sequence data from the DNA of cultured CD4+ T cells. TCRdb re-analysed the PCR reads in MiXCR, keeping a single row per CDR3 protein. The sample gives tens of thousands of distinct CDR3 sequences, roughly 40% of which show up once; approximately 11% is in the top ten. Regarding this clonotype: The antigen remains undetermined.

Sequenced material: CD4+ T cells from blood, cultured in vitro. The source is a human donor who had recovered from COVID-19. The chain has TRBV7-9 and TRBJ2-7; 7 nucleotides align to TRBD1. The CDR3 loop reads CASSSTGQDYEQYF. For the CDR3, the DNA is TGTGCCAGCAGCTCCACCGGACAGGACTACGAGCAGTACTTC.